The next 15 T cell receptor beta chains were all read from a single sample in a study of Graves' ophthalmopathy and Graves' hyperthyroidism. From RNA, the CDR3 regions of TCR beta chains were amplified and sequenced. First-round RT-PCR used HTBI primers; second-round multiplex PCR followed. TCRdb processed the multiplex PCR reads anew with MiXCR; each CDR3 protein has one entry. The data hold around 1.1 million distinct CDR3 sequences, with about 35% observed a single time. Sequenced: peripheral blood or thyroid tissue (not recorded which). These receptors were collected from an adult man with Graves' hyperthyroidism.

The rearrangement links TRBV29-1 to TRBJ2-7; possibly TRBD1 for D (5 bases). The germline V gene encodes CDR1 SQVTM and CDR2 ANQGSEA. The CDR3 spans 13 residues. The ends were cut back, 7 bases at V and 2 bases at J, with 15 bases in the middle. The DNA of the CDR3 is TGCAGCGGGAATATGGCAGGGACCTACGAGCAGTACTTC. This codes for CSGNMAGTYEQYF.

This clonotype turned up a few times. CDR3: CASSPALGRVGGQPQHF. The CDR3 nucleotides read TGTGCCAGTAGCCCCGCTCTGGGGAGGGTGGGTGGTCAGCCCCAGCATTTT. The chain combines TRBV19 with TRBJ1-5; no firm D call. Trimming cost V 6 bases and J 6 bases, with 24 bases left between them. Germline V gene data show CDR1 as LNHDA and CDR2 as SQIVND (reference sequence). This CDR3 contains 17 residues.

This clonotype was counted many times. The chain couples TRBV20-1 to TRBJ1-6; D not certain. The ends were cut back, 3 bases at V and 4 bases at J, with 7 bases in the middle. This CDR3 is 13 amino acids long. CDR1 and CDR2 (germline): DFQATT, SNEGSKA (reference sequence). The CDR3 here is CSASLQYNSPLHF. CDR3 coding DNA: TGCAGTGCTAGCCTACAGTATAATTCACCCCTCCACTTT.

This chain joins TRBV5-1 and TRBJ2-5; TRBD1 might be the D (6 bases). Per germline, CDR1 SGHRS and CDR2 YFSETQ. This CDR3 spans 15 amino acids. Trimming took off 0 bases at V and 4 bases at J, with 13 bases between the two ends. CDR3 DNA sequence: TGCGCCAGCAGCTTGGCCGAAACAGGGATAGAGACCCAGTACTTC. This translates into CASSLAETGIETQYF.

The table lists this clonotype with a few counts. The V gene is TRBV19, the J gene TRBJ1-2, with TRBD1 as a possible D gene (5 bases). CDR1 is LNHDA, CDR2 SQIVND, per germline (reference sequence). Trimming cost V 5 bases and J 6 bases, with 10 bases left between them. This CDR3 has 12 residues. Written as DNA, the CDR3 is TGTGCCAGTAGTTGGGGCCGCCATGGCTACACCTTC. It yields the protein CASSWGRHGYTF. The full variable domain, completed using reference TRBV19 and TRBJ1-2, is DGGITQSPKYLFRKEGQNVTLSCEQNLNHDAMYWYRQDPGQGLRLIYYSQIVNDFQKGDIAEGYSVSREKKESFPLTVTSAQKNPTAFYLCASSWGRHGYTFGSGTRLTVV.

This clonotype was detected once. V usage is TRBV9 and J usage is TRBJ1-5, with 7 bases that match TRBD1. Germline CDR1 reads SGDLS; CDR2 reads YYNGEE. The CDR3 contains 11 residues. The CDR3 loop reads CARQGPQPQHF. CDR3 nucleotides: TGTGCACGACAGGGCCCTCAGCCCCAGCATTTT. The complete variable domain, with remaining parts taken from reference TRBV9 and TRBJ1-5, reads DSGVTQTPKHLITATGQRVTLRCSPRSGDLSVYWYQQSLDQGLQFLIQYYNGEERAKGNILERFSAQQFPDLHSELNLSSLELGDSALYFCARQGPQPQHFGDGTRLSIL.

The rearrangement links TRBV10-3 to TRBJ2-7; 9 bases are shared with TRBD1. J was trimmed by 3 bases and V by 3 bases; bases with no gene match: 6. The CDR3 is 15 residues long. Germline CDR1 and CDR2: ENHRY and SYGVKD. The CDR3 loop is CAISEPDRGDYEQYF. DNA of the CDR3: TGTGCCATCAGTGAACCGGACAGGGGCGACTACGAGCAGTACTTC.

As concerns this clonotype: A much bigger clone sits one base away, suggesting this may be a read error. The gene calls are TRBV9 and TRBJ1-6, with 7 bases lining up with TRBD1. This CDR3 has 12 amino acids. Germline values: CDR1 SGDLS, CDR2 YYNGEE. V dropped 6 bases and J dropped 11; count of bases not matched to a gene: 5. The CDR3 nucleotides read TGTGCCAGCACCACAGGGGTGGCACCCCTCCACTTT. Amino acids: CASTTGVAPLHF.

This clonotype was counted many times. This chain connects TRBV6-5 to TRBJ1-2, with 7 nucleotides matching TRBD1. The CDR3 loop spans 14 amino acids. Per germline, CDR1 MNHEY and CDR2 SVGAGI. V lost 2 bases and J lost 6; bases outside the gene matches: 6. This CDR3 reads CASSYTGVPDGYTF. For the CDR3, the DNA is TGTGCCAGCAGTTACACAGGGGTTCCGGATGGCTACACCTTC.

The chain combines TRBV24-1 with TRBJ2-7, with D unclear. The CDR3 sequence is 12 residues long. With 5 bases removed from V and 3 bases from J, the gap between germline ends came to 7 bases. CDR1 is KGHDR, CDR2 SFDVKD, per germline. The CDR3, as DNA: TGTGCCACCAGTGTTCTAGGCTACGAGCAGTACTTC. Its translation is CATSVLGYEQYF.

Of note for this clonotype: The conserved phenylalanine or tryptophan is not found at the CDR3 terminus, so this likely reflects a read error. The genes are TRBV10-3 and TRBJ1-6; 11 positions agree with TRBD1. Per the germline V gene, CDR1 is ENHRY and CDR2 is SYGVKD. V was pared by 4 bases and J by 10 bases, with 6 bases of the junction left unmatched. The CDR3 totals 15 residues. In nucleotides, the CDR3 is TGTGCCATCAGTGGGACAGGGGGCATTGGATCACCCCTCCACATT. The encoded protein is CAISGTGGIGSPLHI.

The table lists this clonotype with many counts. This rearrangement joins TRBV25-1 to TRBJ1-2; the D is unclear. The CDR3 is 14 amino acids. The germline V and J ends were trimmed by 6 bases and 4 bases, with 15 bases remaining between them. In germline, CDR1 is MGHDK, CDR2 SYGVNS. CDR3 residues: CASRPGNVLYGYTF. The CDR3 bases are TGTGCCAGCAGGCCCGGAAACGTACTCTATGGCTACACCTTC.

This clonotype has ten or more counts. The CDR3: CASSLGQGLGSPLHF. In nucleotides, the CDR3 is TGTGCCAGCAGCTTAGGACAGGGGCTGGGTTCACCCCTCCACTTT. This chain connects TRBV11-2 to TRBJ1-6; 8 bases map to TRBD1. The CDR3 extends over 15 amino acids. Per germline, CDR1 SGHAT and CDR2 FQNNGV. The ends lost 1 base at V and 9 bases at J; junction bases unmatched: 5.

In its sample, this clonotype was seen many times. This chain uses TRBV19 with TRBJ2-6, with D maybe TRBD2 (5 bases). The CDR3 is made up of 16 amino acids. The V gene lost 9 bases and the J gene lost 2 bases, with 17 bases spanning the gap. Germline lookup yields CDR1 LNHDA and CDR2 SQIVND (reference sequence). The CDR3 loop is CASTYARVTGANVLTF. As DNA, the CDR3 is TGTGCCAGCACCTACGCGCGGGTAACTGGGGCCAACGTCCTGACTTTC.

The chain is built from TRBV7-9 and TRBJ2-7, with no clear D. The ends were cut back, 1 base at V and 1 base at J, with 14 bases in the middle. CDR1 is SEHNR and CDR2 is FQNEAQ in the germline V gene (reference sequence). This CDR3 comprises 16 residues. DNA for the CDR3: TGTGCCAGCAGCTTAGGAGGACCACTATTGTCCTACGAGCAGTACTTC. Amino acids: CASSLGGPLLSYEQYF.